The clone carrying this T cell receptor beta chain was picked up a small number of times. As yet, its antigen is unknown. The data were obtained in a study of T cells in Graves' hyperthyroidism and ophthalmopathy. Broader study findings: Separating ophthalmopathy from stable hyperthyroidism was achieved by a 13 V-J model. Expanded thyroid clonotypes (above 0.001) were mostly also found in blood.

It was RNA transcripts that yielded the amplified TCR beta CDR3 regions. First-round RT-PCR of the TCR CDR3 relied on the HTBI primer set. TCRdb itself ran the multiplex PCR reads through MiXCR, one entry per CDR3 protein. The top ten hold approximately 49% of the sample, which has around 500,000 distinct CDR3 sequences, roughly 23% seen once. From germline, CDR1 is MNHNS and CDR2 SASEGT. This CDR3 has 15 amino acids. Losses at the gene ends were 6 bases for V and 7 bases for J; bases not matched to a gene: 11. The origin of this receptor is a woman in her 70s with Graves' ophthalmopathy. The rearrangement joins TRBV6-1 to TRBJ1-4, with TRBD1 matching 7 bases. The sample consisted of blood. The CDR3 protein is CASRKQGRAGEKLFF. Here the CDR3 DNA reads TGTGCCAGCAGAAAACAGGGGCGCGCTGGTGAAAAACTGTTTTTT.